The 27 T cell receptor beta chains in this list originate from one sample, sequenced in a study of OX40 agonist ivuxolimab in advanced cancers. The library relied on the immunoSEQ multiplex PCR assay. Here the immuneACCESS table is served through TCRdb, limited to in-frame sequences with V and J called. Missing clones are a known gap in these copies; in checked studies unresolved V genes cover under half, and the rest lacks a known reason. This sample holds fewer than 70,000 clones; roughly 90% were observed only once. The ten largest clones capture approximately 1.1% of the sample. The sample in question was CD4+ or CD8+ T cells sorted from blood, obtained in a trial of the OX40 agonist ivuxolimab. The receptors were sampled from an adult with an advanced solid tumor such as melanoma, head and neck, liver or kidney cancer.

The chain is built from TRBV11-2 and TRBJ1-6, with D unresolved. Per germline, CDR1 SGHAT and CDR2 FQNNGV. V was trimmed by 0 bases and J by 7 bases, leaving 13 bases between them. This CDR3 is built from 16 residues. For the CDR3, the DNA is TGTGCCAGCAGCTTAGACGCCACGGTCCGGAATTCACCCCTCCACTTT. Translating gives CASSLDATVRNSPLHF.

The rearrangement uses TRBV6-1 and TRBJ2-2; D gene ambiguous. CDR3 length: 17 residues. CDR1 MNHNS and CDR2 SASEGT come from the germline V gene. V lost 2 bases and J 1 base, leaving 14 bases between the germline ends. The CDR3 loop is CASSELPVPLNTGELFF. CDR3 nucleotide sequence: TGTGCCAGCAGTGAATTGCCGGTTCCGCTGAACACCGGGGAGCTGTTTTTT.

The chain is built from TRBV6-5 and TRBJ2-7, with 13 positions matching TRBD2. This CDR3 contains 15 residues. CDR1 and CDR2 (germline): MNHEY, SVGAGI. Trimming at V came to 4 bases and at J to 2 bases, leaving 2 bases not matched to a gene. This chain's CDR3 is CASSSLAGGTYEQYF. In DNA, the CDR3 is TGTGCCAGCAGTTCACTAGCGGGGGGGACCTACGAGCAGTACTTC.

The chain employs TRBV6-5 and TRBJ1-3, with a possible D match to TRBD1 (5 bases). The V end lost 0 bases, the J end lost 2 bases, and 8 bases lay between the germline ends. Germline loops: CDR1 MNHEY, CDR2 SVGAGI. CDR3 size: 15 residues. CDR3 amino acids: CASSYSAGTGNTIYF. Here the CDR3 DNA reads TGTGCCAGCAGTTACTCCGCAGGGACTGGAAACACCATATATTTT.

The rearrangement links TRBV2 to TRBJ1-4; no clear D. Germline V gives CDR1 SNHLY, CDR2 FYNNEI. The CDR3 has 12 residues. The V gene lost 6 bases and the J gene lost 5 bases, with 7 bases spanning the gap. CDR3 residues: CASRVQNEKLFF. The CDR3 bases are TGTGCCAGCAGGGTTCAAAATGAAAAACTGTTTTTT.

The chain recombines TRBV5-1 with TRBJ1-6; 7 positions match TRBD1. This CDR3 is 17 amino acids long. CDR1 is SGHRS, CDR2 YFSETQ, per germline. Trimming cost V 6 bases and J 0 bases; bases outside gene matches: 9. CDR3 residues: CASNLGGGGSYNSPLHF. CDR3 in DNA: TGCGCCAGCAACCTAGGAGGGGGCGGCTCCTATAATTCACCCCTCCACTTT.

The chain recombines TRBV7-8 with TRBJ2-2; D uncertain. This CDR3 spans 13 amino acids. Per the germline V gene, CDR1 is SGHVS and CDR2 is FQNEAQ. Trimming cost V 2 bases and J 0 bases, with 1 base left between them. CDR3 nucleotides: TGTGCCAGCAGCTTAACGAACACCGGGGAGCTGTTTTTT. This codes for CASSLTNTGELFF.

The V call is TRBV11-2, the J call TRBJ2-2, with a weak D call TRBD2 (5 bases). CDR1 is SGHAT, CDR2 FQNNGV, per germline. CDR3 length: 14 amino acids. The ends were cut back, 2 bases at V and 8 bases at J, with 12 bases in the middle. The chain's CDR3 is CASSLNSGMGELFF. The CDR3 DNA follows: TGTGCCAGCAGCTTAAATTCCGGGATGGGGGAGCTGTTTTTT.

The chain uses TRBV18 and TRBJ1-5, with D uncertain. Looked up from germline, CDR1 is KGHSH and CDR2 is LQKENI. There are 13 residues in the CDR3. Trimming took 6 bases from V and 2 from J, leaving 8 bases between them. DNA of the CDR3: TGTGCCAGCTCCGCCGGGGGCAATCAGCCCCAGCATTTT. It specifies CASSAGGNQPQHF.

CDR3 DNA: TGCGCCAGCAGTGGACCAGGACTTCCAGATACGCAGTATTTT. Its protein is CASSGPGLPDTQYF. The J gene is TRBJ2-3, the V gene TRBV5-1; possibly TRBD2 for D (5 bases). V lost 5 bases to trimming and J lost 4 bases, with 14 bases between them. CDR1 is SGHRS and CDR2 is YFSETQ in the germline V gene. The CDR3 loop spans 14 amino acids. Full variable domain (rest looked up from reference TRBV5-1 and TRBJ2-3): KAGVTQTPRYLIKTRGQQVTLSCSPISGHRSVSWYQQTPGQGLQFLFEYFSETQRNKGNFPGRFSGRQFSNSRSEMNVSTLELGDSALYLCASSGPGLPDTQYFGPGTRLTVL.

The CDR3 protein is CASSLRGATPLSGANVLTF. CDR3 DNA: TGTGCCAGCAGTTTACGAGGGGCTACCCCTCTCTCTGGGGCCAACGTCCTGACTTTC. J is TRBJ2-6 and V is TRBV27; either TRBD1 or TRBD2 may fit D (5 bases each). The CDR3 consists of 19 residues. Germline V gene data show CDR1 as MNHEY and CDR2 as SMNVEV (reference sequence). V gave up 2 bases and J gave up 0 bases, with 17 bases separating them.

This chain uses TRBV19 with TRBJ2-5, with D possibly being TRBD1 (6 bases). V was trimmed by 3 bases and J by 1 base, leaving 21 bases between them. CDR3 length: 18 amino acids. Germline CDR1 is LNHDA and CDR2 is SQIVND (reference sequence). CDR3 bases: TGTGCCAGTAGTATCGCGGGTCACAGGGTCGGAGGCCAAGAGACCCAGTACTTC. Protein: CASSIAGHRVGGQETQYF. The full variable domain, with the rest looked up from reference TRBV19 and TRBJ2-5, is DGGITQSPKYLFRKEGQNVTLSCEQNLNHDAMYWYRQDPGQGLRLIYYSQIVNDFQKGDIAEGYSVSREKKESFPLTVTSAQKNPTAFYLCASSIAGHRVGGQETQYFGPGTRLLVL.

This chain links TRBV7-8 with TRBJ1-4; 7 bases match TRBD1. The germline V gene encodes CDR1 SGHVS and CDR2 FQNEAQ. There are 13 residues in the CDR3. V was clipped by 5 bases and J by 8 bases; unmatched bases: 5. CDR3: CASSLGTAEKLFF. DNA for the CDR3: TGTGCCAGCAGCCTCGGGACAGCAGAAAAACTGTTTTTT.

The chain links TRBV7-8 to TRBJ2-1; the D gene is possibly TRBD1 (5 bases). The CDR3 has 14 amino acids. V was pared by 7 bases and J by 4 bases, with 14 bases between. The germline gives CDR1 SGHVS, CDR2 FQNEAQ. The CDR3 DNA reads as TGTGCCAGCACCAACCGACAGCTATACAATGAGCAGTTCTTC. It specifies CASTNRQLYNEQFF.

In its sample, this clone was seen once. The V and J genes are TRBV7-2 and TRBJ2-3; D uncertain. The V and J ends lost 5 bases and 3 bases respectively, with 6 bases between them. The CDR3 is 12 amino acids. In germline, CDR1 is SGHTA, CDR2 FQGNSA. As DNA, the CDR3 is TGTGCCAGCAGCCTCCCTACAGATACGCAGTATTTT. This gives the protein CASSLPTDTQYF.

The genes are TRBV30 and TRBJ1-6, with D possibly being TRBD1 (5 bases). Germline V gives CDR1 GTSNPN, CDR2 SVGIG (reference sequence). The V end was cut by 0 bases, the J end by 11 bases, with 17 bases between. CDR3 length: 15 amino acids. CDR3 DNA: TGTGCCTGGAGTGTTCGAGGGGCAGCGGGCCCACCCCTCCACTTT. Residues: CAWSVRGAAGPPLHF.

This clone has just one count. For the CDR3, the DNA is TGTGCCAGCAGTGAAGTGGCGGGACAAACTAGCTCCTACAATGAGCAGTTCTTC. As protein: CASSEVAGQTSSYNEQFF. The genes are TRBV2 and TRBJ2-1, with D perhaps TRBD1 or TRBD2 (6 bases each). There are 18 residues in the CDR3. Trimming took 1 base from V and 0 from J, leaving 16 bases between them. From germline, CDR1 is SNHLY and CDR2 FYNNEI.

This chain links TRBV6-5 with TRBJ1-2; D uncertain. V was trimmed by 6 bases and J by 3 bases, leaving 11 bases between them. The V gene's germline CDR1 is MNHEY and CDR2 SVGAGI. The CDR3 has 13 residues. This CDR3 reads CASSIPRDYGYTF. CDR3 DNA: TGTGCCAGCAGCATCCCGAGAGACTATGGCTACACCTTC.

This rearrangement joins TRBV18 to TRBJ1-3; D unresolved. The ends were cut back, 3 bases at V and 2 bases at J, with 17 bases in the middle. The CDR3 contains 17 residues. Looked up from germline, CDR1 is KGHSH and CDR2 is LQKENI. The CDR3 here is CASSPSPDPGPGNTIYF. The CDR3 DNA reads as TGTGCCAGCTCACCCTCTCCCGATCCGGGCCCTGGAAACACCATATATTTT.

The chain uses TRBV5-1 and TRBJ2-7; a possible D gene is TRBD1 (7 bases). This CDR3 comprises 15 residues. Looked up from germline, CDR1 is SGHRS and CDR2 is YFSETQ. V gave up 0 bases and J gave up 4 bases, with 14 bases separating them. The CDR3 nucleotides are TGCGCCAGCAGCTTGGTTCAGGGGGAGGTTTACGAGCAGTACTTC. This gives the protein CASSLVQGEVYEQYF. Together with reference TRBV5-1 and TRBJ2-7, the CDR3 gives the full variable domain: KAGVTQTPRYLIKTRGQQVTLSCSPISGHRSVSWYQQTPGQGLQFLFEYFSETQRNKGNFPGRFSGRQFSNSRSEMNVSTLELGDSALYLCASSLVQGEVYEQYFGPGTRLTVT.

The V and J genes are TRBV11-2 and TRBJ2-1; either TRBD1 or TRBD2 may fit D (6 bases each). Germline V lookup: CDR1 SGHAT, CDR2 FQNNGV. Trimming took 1 base from V and 4 from J, leaving 8 bases between them. The CDR3 runs 14 residues. CDR3 DNA sequence: TGTGCCAGCAGCTTAGCGGGGGCTTACAATGAGCAGTTCTTC. Encoded protein: CASSLAGAYNEQFF.

This clone was seen just once. The rearrangement uses TRBV5-6 and TRBJ2-3; possible D gene TRBD2, 5 bases. V was clipped by 2 bases and J by 3 bases, with 7 bases between them. Looked up from germline, CDR1 is SGHDT and CDR2 is YYEEEE. CDR3 length: 13 residues. CDR3 loop: CASSFSGTDTQYF. CDR3 sequence (DNA): TGTGCCAGCAGCTTCTCGGGAACAGATACGCAGTATTTT.

CDR3 coding DNA: TGTGCCAGCAGCTTGGGGACTAGCGGGGGATTGCTCAATGAGCAGTTCTTC. This encodes CASSLGTSGGLLNEQFF. V gene TRBV5-6 combines with J gene TRBJ2-1; TRBD2 matches 13 bases. From germline, CDR1 is SGHDT and CDR2 YYEEEE. The CDR3 totals 17 residues. Losses at the gene ends were 0 bases for V and 6 bases for J; bases not matched to a gene: 6.

This clone was recorded only once. V and J are TRBV30 and TRBJ1-1, with D perhaps TRBD1 (6 bases). V was shortened by 1 base and J by 0 bases, with 9 bases between the two germline ends. The CDR3 runs 14 residues. Looked up from germline, CDR1 is GTSNPN and CDR2 is SVGIG (reference sequence). CDR3 nucleotides: TGTGCCTGGAGTGGTCGGACAGTGAACACTGAAGCTTTCTTT. Translation gives CAWSGRTVNTEAFF.

CDR3 residues: CASSPQGGELFF. Written as DNA, the CDR3 is TGTGCCAGCAGTCCACAGGGGGGGGAGCTGTTTTTT. The rearrangement uses TRBV6-6 and TRBJ2-2; 7 nucleotides agree with TRBD1. Germline-derived CDR1 and CDR2 are MNHNY and SVGAGI (reference sequence). The CDR3 extends over 12 amino acids. The V segment lost 5 bases and the J segment 8 bases; nucleotides outside the gene matches: 2.

V usage is TRBV6-1 and J usage is TRBJ2-5; no definite D call. The CDR3 covers 15 residues. Trimming took 5 bases from V and 2 from J, leaving 15 bases between them. In germline, CDR1 is MNHNS, CDR2 SASEGT. Written as DNA, the CDR3 is TGTGCCAGCAGTCAAAACTGGGCGTATCAAGAGACCCAGTACTTC. Protein: CASSQNWAYQETQYF.

The chain employs TRBV6-5 and TRBJ1-6, with D uncertain. The length of the CDR3 is 13 residues. CDR1 and CDR2 (germline): MNHEY, SVGAGI. CDR3 in DNA: TGTGCGTCTTCGGCTGCCAGAGGATCACCCCTCCACTTT. Amino acids: CASSAARGSPLHF.